This TCR beta chain derives from a study of ipilimumab plus nivolumab after autologous stem cell transplantation. Sequencing used immunoSEQ multiplex PCR; TCRdb keeps in-frame clones, though not all of them. This table holds 84,000 or so clones, nearly 85% found once. Source: PBMCs, taken in a trial of ipilimumab plus nivolumab as post-transplant consolidation. The receptor was isolated from a male donor with diffuse large B-cell lymphoma.

Here the CDR3 reads CASSQGYSYNSPLHF. The CDR3 DNA follows: TGTGCCAGCAGTCAGGGCTACTCCTATAATTCACCCCTCCACTTT. This sequence joins TRBV6-1 and TRBJ1-6, with a tentative D call TRBD1 (5 bases). The CDR3 is 15 residues long. Trimming cost V 5 bases and J 0 bases, with 8 bases left between them. The germline V gene encodes CDR1 MNHNS and CDR2 SASEGT.